The 10 T cell receptor beta chains below all came from one sample that was sequenced in a study of identical twins. TCRdb reprocessed the 5' RACE reads with MiXCR, giving one entry per CDR3 protein. The sample records fewer than 500,000 distinct CDR3 sequences, approximately 15% being singletons. The sample was also reused in another study, on yellow fever vaccine responses in identical twins.

The sequencing input was CD4+ T cells sorted from blood. The receptor set was obtained from a woman in her late teens or twenties in good health.

The chain couples TRBV20-1 to TRBJ2-2; the match to TRBD2 covers 7 bases. The length of the CDR3 is 15 residues. V trimming: 2 bases; J trimming: 1 base; junction bases outside the gene matches: 4. Germline CDR1 reads DFQATT; CDR2 reads SNEGSKA (reference sequence). This CDR3 is CSARPAGVNTGELFF. DNA of the CDR3: TGCAGTGCTAGACCCGCGGGGGTGAACACCGGGGAGCTGTTTTTT.

Only a few counts were recorded for this clonotype. The CDR3 DNA reads TGTGCCAGCAGCTTCACAGGGGGCATAAACATTCAGTACTTC. Its translation: CASSFTGGINIQYF. J is TRBJ2-4 and V is TRBV7-9, with 9 nucleotides matching TRBD1. CDR3 size: 14 residues. With V trimmed by 3 bases and J by 6 bases, 3 bases remained unmatched. CDR1 is SEHNR and CDR2 is FQNEAQ in the germline V gene (reference sequence).

This chain uses TRBV27 with TRBJ2-7, with 7 nucleotides matching TRBD1. Germline lookup yields CDR1 MNHEY and CDR2 SMNVEV (reference sequence). V lost 5 bases, J lost 3 bases, and 7 bases stayed unmatched. The CDR3 totals 14 residues. CDR3: CASSLDRENYEQYF. In nucleotides, the CDR3 is TGTGCCAGCAGTCTAGACAGGGAAAACTACGAGCAGTACTTC.

The rearrangement uses TRBV5-1 and TRBJ2-7, with D hard to call. Between the trimmed V and J ends, which lost 0 bases and 5 bases, there was a span of 6 bases. There are 12 residues in the CDR3. Germline loops: CDR1 SGHRS, CDR2 YFSETQ. CDR3: CASSLEGNEQYF. CDR3 coding DNA: TGCGCCAGCAGCTTGGAGGGAAACGAGCAGTACTTC.

The table lists this clonotype with a few counts. The genes are TRBV7-9 and TRBJ2-1; no reliable D call. The CDR3 is made up of 14 amino acids. Looked up from germline, CDR1 is SEHNR and CDR2 is FQNEAQ (reference sequence). Trimming cost V 5 bases and J 6 bases, with 14 bases left between them. The CDR3 DNA is TGTGCCAGCAGCCAGATGATGGATTCCAATGAGCAGTTCTTC. Protein sequence: CASSQMMDSNEQFF.

The chain couples TRBV6-7 to TRBJ2-1; possible D gene TRBD1, 6 bases. TRBV6-7 is an ORF, and what it does is uncertain. Trimming removed 0 bases from V and 3 bases from J, with 12 bases in between. The length of the CDR3 is 16 residues. CDR3 loop: CASSYSYRDFYNEQFF. CDR3 DNA: TGTGCCAGCAGTTACTCGTACAGGGATTTCTACAATGAGCAGTTCTTC.

The table lists this clonotype with a few counts. The J gene is TRBJ2-7, the V gene TRBV25-1; unclear D gene. Germline CDR1 is MGHDK and CDR2 is SYGVNS. The CDR3 length is 14 residues. V lost 4 bases and J lost 6, with 16 bases in between. Here the CDR3 reads CASSGLGPAGEQYF. The CDR3 region has the DNA TGTGCCAGCAGTGGACTGGGCCCGGCCGGCGAGCAGTACTTC.

The rearrangement links TRBV7-3 to TRBJ2-2, with D perhaps matching TRBD2 (6 bases). V dropped 5 bases and J dropped 5 bases, with 12 bases sitting between them. CDR3 length equals 14 residues. Germline V gene lookup returns CDR1 SGHTA and CDR2 FQGTGA. The CDR3 nucleotides are TGTGCCAGCAGCCCCGGGACTCCAACCGGGGAGCTGTTTTTT. Its protein is CASSPGTPTGELFF.

The chain joins TRBV7-2 to TRBJ2-5; 13 bases line up with TRBD2. The CDR3 spans 17 residues. Germline V gives CDR1 SGHTA, CDR2 FQGNSA. Trimming cost V 4 bases and J 5 bases; bases outside gene matches: 10. CDR3 region: CASSSPRTSGSLETQYF. In DNA, the CDR3 is TGTGCCAGCAGCTCACCCCGGACTAGCGGGAGCTTGGAGACCCAGTACTTC.

The chain joins TRBV10-3 to TRBJ2-7; possible D gene TRBD1, 5 bases. V was cut by 11 bases and J by 0 bases, with 11 bases left in between. Germline CDR1 reads ENHRY; CDR2 reads SYGVKD. CDR3 length: 12 residues. CDR3 sequence (DNA): TGTGCCCCCTGGGGCAGCTCCTACGAGCAGTACTTC. Amino acids: CAPWGSSYEQYF.